The entry below describes one T cell receptor beta chain. Its antigen is currently not known. No per-base quality is available; no much larger clone lies one base away. This sample was included in a study of shared clonotypes between healthy human individuals (dated by TCRdb to about 2020). For the study in its entirety: Three men and a couple of women, aged 18 to 49 years, made up the cohort. For each donor, three plates each were used for CD4 naive and CD4 memory, two plates were used for CD8 naive, and one plate was used for CD8 memory. To estimate repertoire size and how much clonotypes are shared between individuals, the study performed deep sequencing of blood TCR repertoires from five healthy adults. Different laboratories and diverse techniques were used to prepare libraries and sequence TCR repertoires, to increase sequencing depth and limit assay-specific biases. Leukapheresis yielded between about 0.9 and 10 billion PBMCs per donor. Results and caveats for the whole study, not just this receptor: Sharing across a handful of donors was observed for around 5% of naive CD4, over 3% of naive CD8, roughly 2.4% of memory CD4, and about 0.4% of memory CD8 clonotypes. Larger estimated clonotype richness was generally found for naive subsets than for memory subsets. Based on pairwise subsampling, the degree of clonotype sharing among donors was expected to be affected by sequencing depth. Sampling was restricted to blood, and TCR repertoires in tissue are likely to differ from TCR repertoires in blood. Because the study included a small number of donors, the genetic and exposure-history diversity represented was limited. Higher generation probabilities were observed for clonotypes shared by all four sorted-subset donors than for non-shared clonotypes. Incomplete sequencing was indicated by rarefaction of sorted-subset datasets, despite the large sequencing depth.

According to the germline V gene, CDR1 reads MNHNS and CDR2 reads SASEGT. The V end loses 4 bases and the J end loses 4 bases, and a stretch of 6 bases separates them. The CDR3 spans 12 residues, from the cysteine through the phenylalanine. CDR3 DNA is the only sequence kept; it has 36 bases, read in frame from the first base. TCR CDR3 regions were amplified from genomic DNA by multiplex PCR using the deep immunoSEQ assay. Genomic DNA extracted from each cell subset was distributed evenly over all wells of several immunoSEQ 96-well plates, and each plate served as one replicate. For sorted subsets, each replicate PCR was loaded with roughly 0.2 ug genomic DNA, equivalent to about 30,000 T cell genomes. Purified libraries were quantified with a Qubit 3.0 fluorometer, sized on a Bioanalyzer 2100, and re-quantified with the KAPA Library Quantification kit. Every immunoSEQ 96-well plate was sequenced on a separate single-read 150-cycle Illumina NextSeq 550 flow cell. The study's processing was this. The immunoSEQ output contained only junctional sequences without quality scores, so filtering could not match that applied to full-length reads. To assign V/J genes and CDR3, sequences were annotated using PyIR, a Python wrapper for IgBLAST v1.9, with IMGT germline references. Reads with weak V/J assignments (E-value above 1e-6), missing CDR3, stop codons, out-of-frame junctions, or ambiguous translated residues were removed. V3J clonotypes were defined as sequences sharing the same inferred V gene, J gene, and CDR3 amino acid sequence. Percentage overlap between repertoires was calculated by dividing the number of shared unique clonotypes by the size of the smaller repertoire. Three approaches were used to assess repertoire richness: RTK rarefaction, the Chao1 estimator, and Recon v2.1 estimates of unobserved clonotypes. For all TCRbeta clonotypes obtained by the gDNA method from several donors, generation probabilities were computed with OLGA. Drawn from immuneACCESS, this table holds only the in-frame rearrangements with V and J called that TCRdb kept. Clones are partly lost; checked studies trace under half to an unresolved V gene and leave the rest unexplained. V and J calls plus clone size are reproduced from that table; the DNA served to infer D and trimming. The sample yields more than 2 million clones; 85% to 95% were counted once. Jointly, the top ten make up 1% to 1.3% of the sample.

CD8 naive samples consisted of CD45RO-negative cells that were positively selected for CCR7, yielding a CD45RA+CCR7+ population without TemRA cells. Donors were healthy HIV-negative adults with no recently reported acute infections or vaccinations. All donors were Caucasian adults living in Nashville, Tennessee, USA. Blood was obtained by leukapheresis, after which PBMCs were separated by Ficoll-Histopaque density gradient centrifugation and cryopreserved in liquid nitrogen vapor phase. Purity and quantity of every magnetically sorted T cell population were checked by analytical flow cytometry. Each sorted fraction had its genomic DNA isolated and then quantified by UV absorbance on a Nanodrop 2000c.

Source material: naive CD8+ T cells sorted from blood. The sample's cell subset or site label, in plain terms: CD45RA+CCR7+. This sequence originates from a man between 18 and 29 years old in good health. The rearrangement combines TRBV6-1 with TRBJ2-3; no confident D gene assignment can be made. The CDR3 has the sequence CASSVLADTQYF. In nucleotides, the sequence is TGTGCCAGCAGTGTCTTGGCAGATACGCAGTATTTT.